The clone carrying this TCR beta chain has a handful of counts. Antigen specificity is unknown. Using a J-beta primer mix together with a sample-barcoded 5' primer, a second PCR was run for about 7 to 12 cycles. Carrying 12 random nucleotides, a template-switch adaptor labeled each individual cDNA molecule. CDR3-containing paired-end reads numbered at least 2.5 million in each sample. TCRdb called the 5' RACE reads again in MiXCR, with one record for every CDR3 protein. Here the sample spans roughly 2 million distinct CDR3 sequences, around half being singletons. Unmatched junction bases numbered 8, after V lost 3 bases and J lost 7 bases. This CDR3 is built from 16 residues. Germline assignment: CDR1 LGHDT and CDR2 YNNKEL (reference sequence). This record belongs to a study of blood T cells in healthy people across ages. Study outcomes and limitations: Donors of long life had a larger count of naive CD4+ cells and greater diversity than aged donors.

This TCR was recovered from a woman in her thirties or forties in good health. Sequencing was done on a sample of blood. The chain recombines TRBV3-1 with TRBJ1-6, with 8 bases matching TRBD1. The CDR3 reads CASSHEYRGKNSPLHF. The DNA of the CDR3 is TGTGCCAGCAGCCACGAATACAGGGGGAAAAATTCACCCCTCCACTTT.